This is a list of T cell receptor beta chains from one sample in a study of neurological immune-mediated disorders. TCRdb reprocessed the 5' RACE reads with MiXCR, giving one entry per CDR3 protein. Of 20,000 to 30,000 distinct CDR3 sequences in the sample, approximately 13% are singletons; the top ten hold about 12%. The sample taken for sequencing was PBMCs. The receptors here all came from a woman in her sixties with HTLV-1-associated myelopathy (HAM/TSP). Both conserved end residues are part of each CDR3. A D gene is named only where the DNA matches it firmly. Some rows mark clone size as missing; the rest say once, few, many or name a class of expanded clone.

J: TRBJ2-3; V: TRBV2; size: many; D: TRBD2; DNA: TGTGCCAGCAACTCCCCGGCTAGCGGCCTCACAGATACGCAGTATTTT; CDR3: CASNSPASGLTDTQYF
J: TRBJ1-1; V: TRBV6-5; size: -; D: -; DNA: TGTGCCAGCAGTTACTCGAAGGGCACTGAAGCTTTCTTT; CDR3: CASSYSKGTEAFF
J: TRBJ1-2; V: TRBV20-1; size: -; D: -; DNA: TGCAGTGCTAGCCTGCCACACGAAATAGAGTACTATGGCTACACCTTC; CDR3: CSASLPHEIEYYGYTF
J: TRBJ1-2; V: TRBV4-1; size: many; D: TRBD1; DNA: TGCGCCAGCAGCCAAGCAGGACAGGGGGCGAATGGCTACACCTTC; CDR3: CASSQAGQGANGYTF
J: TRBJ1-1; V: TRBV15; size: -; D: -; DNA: TGTGCCACCAGCAGAGATCCGGGTAGATCGAACACTGAAGCTTTCTTT; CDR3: CATSRDPGRSNTEAFF
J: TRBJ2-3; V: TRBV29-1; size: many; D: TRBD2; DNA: TGCAGCGTTGACAGCGGGAGAGGGACAGATACGCAGTATTTT; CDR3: CSVDSGRGTDTQYF
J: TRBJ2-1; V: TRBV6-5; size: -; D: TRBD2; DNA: TGTGCCAGCAGTGCGGGACTATCCAGCGGGAGTTGTGAGCAGTTCTTC; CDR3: CASSAGLSSGSCEQFF
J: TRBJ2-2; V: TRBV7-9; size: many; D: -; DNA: TGTGCCACCCCGCCGCAGAGGGCCGGGGAGCTGTTTTTT; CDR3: CATPPQRAGELFF
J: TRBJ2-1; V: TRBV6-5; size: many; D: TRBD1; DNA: TGTGCCAGCAGCCACAACAGGGGGCGATCCTACAATGAGCAGTTCTTC; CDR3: CASSHNRGRSYNEQFF
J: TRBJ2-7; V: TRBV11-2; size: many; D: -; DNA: TGTGCCAGCAGCTTAGTCGGGGCCGAGCAGTACTTC; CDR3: CASSLVGAEQYF
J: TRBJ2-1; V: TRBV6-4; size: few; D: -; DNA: TGTGCCAGCAGTGAATTCCTAGGCAATGAGCAGTTCTTC; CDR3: CASSEFLGNEQFF
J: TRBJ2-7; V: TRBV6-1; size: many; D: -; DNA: TGTGCCAGCAGTGAAGCCCCGGGCGGACCTTACGAGCAGTACTTC; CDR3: CASSEAPGGPYEQYF
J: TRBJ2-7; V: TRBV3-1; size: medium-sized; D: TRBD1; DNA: TGTGCCAGCAGCCGACAGGGGGTCGGGACCGAGCAGTACTTC; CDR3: CASSRQGVGTEQYF
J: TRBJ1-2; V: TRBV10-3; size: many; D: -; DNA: TGTGCCATTTCGGGGTTTCTTGATGGCTACACCTTC; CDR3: CAISGFLDGYTF
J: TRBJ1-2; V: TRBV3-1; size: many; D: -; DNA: TGTGCCAGCAGCCAAGGGTGGGTAACAACCTATGGCTACACCTTC; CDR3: CASSQGWVTTYGYTF
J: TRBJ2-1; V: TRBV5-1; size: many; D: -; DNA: TGCGCCAGCAGCTTCTATCAGGGACTCTACAATGAGCAGTTCTTC; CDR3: CASSFYQGLYNEQFF
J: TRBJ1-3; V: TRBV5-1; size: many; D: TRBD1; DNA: TGCGCCAGCAGACTAGACAGGGCGGCGGGAAACACCATATATTTT; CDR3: CASRLDRAAGNTIYF
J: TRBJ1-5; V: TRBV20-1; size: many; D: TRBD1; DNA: TGCAGTGCTAGAGGACCAGGGGGCTTTATTCAGCCCCAGCATTTT; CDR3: CSARGPGGFIQPQHF
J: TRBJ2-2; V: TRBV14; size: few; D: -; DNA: TGTGCCAGCAGTCAATCGGGGGCCCGGAGCGGGGAGCTGTTTTTT; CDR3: CASSQSGARSGELFF
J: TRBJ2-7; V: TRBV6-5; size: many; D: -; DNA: TGTGCCAGCAGTTACGACAGACCTGCTCGCCTTCCCTACGAGCAGTACTTC; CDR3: CASSYDRPARLPYEQYF
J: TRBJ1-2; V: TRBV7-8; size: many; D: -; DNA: TGTGCCAGCAGCCTCAACAGGGCCTCTAACTATGGCTACACCTTC; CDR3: CASSLNRASNYGYTF
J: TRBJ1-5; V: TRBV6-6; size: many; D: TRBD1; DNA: TGTGCCAGCAGTGGGACAGGCTATAGCAATCAGCCCCAGCATTTT; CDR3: CASSGTGYSNQPQHF
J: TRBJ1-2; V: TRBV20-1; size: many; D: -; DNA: TGCAGTGCTAGATTTGGCGATAAGGAGTACACCTTC; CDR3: CSARFGDKEYTF
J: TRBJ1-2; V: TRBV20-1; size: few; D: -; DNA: TGCAGTCCCCCACCGACGCGAACCTATGGCTACACCTTC; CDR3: CSPPPTRTYGYTF
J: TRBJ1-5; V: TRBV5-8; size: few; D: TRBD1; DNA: TGTGCCAGCGCTCTACAGGGGTATAGCAATCAGCCCCAGCATTTT; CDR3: CASALQGYSNQPQHF
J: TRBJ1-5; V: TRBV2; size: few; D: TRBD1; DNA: TGTGCCAGCGCCACAGGGGGCTACGGCAATCAGCCCCAGCATTTT; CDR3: CASATGGYGNQPQHF
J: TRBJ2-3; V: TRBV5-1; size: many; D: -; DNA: TGCGCCAGCAGCTGGACGCGGGGAGGAGCAGATACGCAGTATTTT; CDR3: CASSWTRGGADTQYF
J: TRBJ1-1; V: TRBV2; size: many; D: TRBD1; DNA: TGTGCCAGCAGTGGGGGACAGTTGAACACTGAAGCTTTCTTT; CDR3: CASSGGQLNTEAFF
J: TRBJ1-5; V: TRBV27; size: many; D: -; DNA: TGTGCCAGCAGTTTAGGTCCTTACGCTCAGCCCCAGCATTTT; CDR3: CASSLGPYAQPQHF
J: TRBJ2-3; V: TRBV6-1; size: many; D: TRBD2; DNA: TGTGCCAGCAGTTTCGGACTAGCGGGAGGCCCCACAGATACGCAGTATTTT; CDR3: CASSFGLAGGPTDTQYF
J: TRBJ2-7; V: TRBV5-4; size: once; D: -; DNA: TGTGCCAGCAGCACCCCAGTCCAGACCTCCCACGAGCAGTACTTC; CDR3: CASSTPVQTSHEQYF
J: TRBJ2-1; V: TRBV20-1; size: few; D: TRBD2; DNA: TGCAGTGCTAGAGTACCACCGGGACTAGCGGGAGGTGGTGAGCAGTTCTTC; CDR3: CSARVPPGLAGGGEQFF
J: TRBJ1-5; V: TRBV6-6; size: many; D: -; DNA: TGTGCCAGCAGTTACCAAAGACAGATTATTAATCAGCCCCAGCATTTT; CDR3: CASSYQRQIINQPQHF
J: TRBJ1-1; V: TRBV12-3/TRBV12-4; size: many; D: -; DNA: TGTGCCAGCAGTTTAAGGGGAGGAATCACTGAAGCTTTCTTT; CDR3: CASSLRGGITEAFF
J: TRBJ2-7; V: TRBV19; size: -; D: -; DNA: TGTGCCAGTAGTTTAAGTCGGCTTGGCGAGCAGTACTTC; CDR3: CASSLSRLGEQYF
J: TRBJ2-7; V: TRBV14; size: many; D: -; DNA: TGTGCCAGCCCAGGACAGAACTACGAGCAGTACTTC; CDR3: CASPGQNYEQYF
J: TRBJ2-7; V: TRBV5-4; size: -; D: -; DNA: TGTGCCAGCAGCTTGGATCTAGGCTTCTACGAGCAGTACTTC; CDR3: CASSLDLGFYEQYF
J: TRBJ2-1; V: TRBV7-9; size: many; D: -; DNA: TGTGCCAGCAGCTTAGGTTTCAGGGTGTCCTACAATGAGCAGTTCTTC; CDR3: CASSLGFRVSYNEQFF
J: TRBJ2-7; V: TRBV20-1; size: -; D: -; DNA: TGCAGTGCTAGAGGCCCCCTAGCGACCTACGAGCAGTACTTC; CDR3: CSARGPLATYEQYF
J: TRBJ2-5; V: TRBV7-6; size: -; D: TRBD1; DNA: TGTGCCAGCAGTGTGACAGGGGGCGGGGAGGAGACCCAGTACTTC; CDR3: CASSVTGGGEETQYF
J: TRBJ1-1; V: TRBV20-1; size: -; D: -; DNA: TGCAGTGCCGTCCGCGGGGGAGGCACTGAAGCTTTCTTT; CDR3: CSAVRGGGTEAFF
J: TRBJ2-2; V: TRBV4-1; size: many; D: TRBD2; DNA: TGCGCCAGCAGCCGATCGACTAGCCAGAACACCGGGAAGCTGTTTTTT; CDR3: CASSRSTSQNTGKLFF
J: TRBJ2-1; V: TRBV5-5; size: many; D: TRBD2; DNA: TGTGCCAGCAGCCTAGATTGGACTAGCGGGAGACGGGTCGAGCAGTTCTTC; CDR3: CASSLDWTSGRRVEQFF
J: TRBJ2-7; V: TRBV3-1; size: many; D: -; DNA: TGTGCCAGCAGCCAAGTCCCGGACAGACGATACGAGCAGTACTTC; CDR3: CASSQVPDRRYEQYF
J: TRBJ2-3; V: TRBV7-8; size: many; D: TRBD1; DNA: TGTGCCAGCAGCAGCCTGACAGGGGGCGGCACAGATACGCAGTATTTT; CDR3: CASSSLTGGGTDTQYF
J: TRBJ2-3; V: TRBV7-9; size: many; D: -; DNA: TGTGCCAGCAGCTTGCGACAGGGCACAGATACGCAGTATTTT; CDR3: CASSLRQGTDTQYF
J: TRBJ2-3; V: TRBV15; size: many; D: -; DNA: TGTGCCACCAGCAGAAAGAACCAGGGGGGGAGCACAGATACGCAGTATTTT; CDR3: CATSRKNQGGSTDTQYF
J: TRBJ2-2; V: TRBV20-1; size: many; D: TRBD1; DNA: TGCAGTGCTGAACAGGGGTCCGCGAACACCGGGGAGCTGTTTTTT; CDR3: CSAEQGSANTGELFF
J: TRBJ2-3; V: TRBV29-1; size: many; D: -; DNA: TGCAGCGTTGGCCGGGGCCGCACAGATACGCAGTATTTT; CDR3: CSVGRGRTDTQYF
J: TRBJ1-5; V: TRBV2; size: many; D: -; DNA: TGTGCCAGCCAAGGCGGGGGAAAGAGCAATCAGCCCCAGCATTTT; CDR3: CASQGGGKSNQPQHF
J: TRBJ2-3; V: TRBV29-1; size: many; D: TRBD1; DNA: TGCAGCGTTGCCGGGGACAGGGGAACAGATACGCAGTATTTT; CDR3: CSVAGDRGTDTQYF
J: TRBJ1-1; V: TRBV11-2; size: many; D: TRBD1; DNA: TGTGCCAGCAGCTTTCCGAGTTGGACAGGGGGCGCGGGGACTGAAGCTTTCTTT; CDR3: CASSFPSWTGGAGTEAFF